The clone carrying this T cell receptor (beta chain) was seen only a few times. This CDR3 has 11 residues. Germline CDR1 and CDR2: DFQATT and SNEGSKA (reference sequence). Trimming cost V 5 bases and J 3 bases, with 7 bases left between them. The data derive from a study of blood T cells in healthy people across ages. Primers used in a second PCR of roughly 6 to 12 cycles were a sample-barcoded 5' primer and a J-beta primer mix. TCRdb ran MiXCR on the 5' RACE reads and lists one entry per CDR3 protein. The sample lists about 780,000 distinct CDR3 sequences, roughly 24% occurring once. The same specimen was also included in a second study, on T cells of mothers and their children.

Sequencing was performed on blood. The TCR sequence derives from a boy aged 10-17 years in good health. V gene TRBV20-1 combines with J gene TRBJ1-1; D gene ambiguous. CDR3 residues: CSAPGYTEAFF. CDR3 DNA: TGCAGTGCTCCCGGATACACTGAAGCTTTCTTT.